These T cell receptor beta chains were read from a single sample in a study of tumor-infiltrating lymphocytes in primary liver carcinoma. TCRdb processed the multiplex PCR reads anew with MiXCR; each CDR3 protein has one entry. The repertoire consists of approximately 46,000 distinct CDR3 sequences, with roughly 75% occurring once and the leading ten covering 35% to 45%. Input material: tumor-adjacent normal liver tissue. Receptor source: a woman younger than 45 with primary liver carcinoma and hepatitis B virus infection. The conserved cysteine and the conserved F or W are not part of the CDR3 here. The order of the fields is CDR3 protein, V gene, clone size. Not all rows give a size; the values are once, few, many and, for expanded clones, a class.

CDR3aa: AVGSPNTEAF; v_gene: TRBV10-3; abundance: many
CDR3aa: ASSPGTPL; v_gene: TRBV11-2; abundance: .
CDR3aa: VSRNLYEQY; v_gene: TRBV2; abundance: .
CDR3aa: TSSPGTGINSDTQY; v_gene: TRBV5-1; abundance: .
CDR3aa: ASSFLRAGGPGGKNEQF; v_gene: TRBV12-3/TRBV12-4; abundance: few
CDR3aa: ASSQATVGWAF; v_gene: TRBV14; abundance: many
CDR3aa: VSIIGQSYGYT; v_gene: TRBV11-2; abundance: .
CDR3aa: ASSLPTHRYELY; v_gene: TRBV7-9; abundance: .
CDR3aa: ASSPGTTPY; v_gene: TRBV11-2; abundance: .
CDR3aa: ASSPSTSRRASSYNEQF; v_gene: TRBV5-4; abundance: .
CDR3aa: TISEARTNTEAF; v_gene: TRBV10-3; abundance: .
CDR3aa: ASRMGLGATGELF; v_gene: TRBV6-2/TRBV6-3; abundance: .
CDR3aa: ASSMGGGLYNEQF; v_gene: TRBV12-3/TRBV12-4; abundance: .
CDR3aa: STRRNSGELF; v_gene: TRBV29-1; abundance: once
CDR3aa: ASGETARYNERL; v_gene: TRBV6-1; abundance: .